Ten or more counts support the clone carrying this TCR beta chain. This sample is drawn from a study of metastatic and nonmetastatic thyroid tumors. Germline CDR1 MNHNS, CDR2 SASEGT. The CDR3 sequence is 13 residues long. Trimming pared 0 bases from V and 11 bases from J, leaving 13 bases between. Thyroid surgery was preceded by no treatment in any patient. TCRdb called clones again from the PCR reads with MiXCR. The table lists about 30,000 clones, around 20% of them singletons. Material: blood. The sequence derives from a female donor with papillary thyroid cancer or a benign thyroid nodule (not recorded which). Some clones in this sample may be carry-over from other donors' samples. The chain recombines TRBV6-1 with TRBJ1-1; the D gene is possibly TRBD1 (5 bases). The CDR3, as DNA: TGTGCCAGCAGTGAAGCGGGGGGAGGTTATGCTTTCTTT. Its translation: CASSEAGGGYAFF.